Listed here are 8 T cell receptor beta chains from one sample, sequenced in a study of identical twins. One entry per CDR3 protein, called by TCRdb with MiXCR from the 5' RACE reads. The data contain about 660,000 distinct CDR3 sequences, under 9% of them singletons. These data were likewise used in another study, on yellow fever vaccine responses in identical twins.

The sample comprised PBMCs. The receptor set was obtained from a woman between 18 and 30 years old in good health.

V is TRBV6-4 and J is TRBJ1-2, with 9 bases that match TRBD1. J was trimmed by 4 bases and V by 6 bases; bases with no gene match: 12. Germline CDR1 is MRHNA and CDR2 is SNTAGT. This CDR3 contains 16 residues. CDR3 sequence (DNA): TGTGCCAGCAGGAGCGGGACAGGGTTTTTGAGCTATGGCTACACCTTC. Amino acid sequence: CASRSGTGFLSYGYTF.

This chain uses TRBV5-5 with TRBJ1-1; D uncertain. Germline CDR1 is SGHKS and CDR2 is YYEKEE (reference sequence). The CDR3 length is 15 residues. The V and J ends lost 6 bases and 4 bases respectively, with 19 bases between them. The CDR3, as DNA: TGTGCCAGCACCCGGAGGTTCGCGGAGGGCACTGAAGCTTTCTTT. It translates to CASTRRFAEGTEAFF. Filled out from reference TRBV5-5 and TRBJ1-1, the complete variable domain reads DAGVTQSPTHLIKTRGQQVTLRCSPISGHKSVSWYQQVLGQGPQFIFQYYEKEERGRGNFPDRFSARQFPNYSSELNVNALLLGDSALYLCASTRRFAEGTEAFFGQGTRLTVV.

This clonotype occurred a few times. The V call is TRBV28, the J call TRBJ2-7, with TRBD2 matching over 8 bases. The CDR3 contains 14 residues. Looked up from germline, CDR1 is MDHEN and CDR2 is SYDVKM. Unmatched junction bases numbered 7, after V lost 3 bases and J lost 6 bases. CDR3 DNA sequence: TGTGCCAGCAGTTTGGCCAGCGGGAGAGCCGAGCAGTACTTC. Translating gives CASSLASGRAEQYF.

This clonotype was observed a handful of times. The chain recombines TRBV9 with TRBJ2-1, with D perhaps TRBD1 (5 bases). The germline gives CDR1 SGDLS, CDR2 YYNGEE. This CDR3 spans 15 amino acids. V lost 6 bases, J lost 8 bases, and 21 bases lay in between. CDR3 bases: TGTGCCAGCAACCCTACAGGCCAACTTTGGGATGAGCAGTTCTTC. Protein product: CASNPTGQLWDEQFF.

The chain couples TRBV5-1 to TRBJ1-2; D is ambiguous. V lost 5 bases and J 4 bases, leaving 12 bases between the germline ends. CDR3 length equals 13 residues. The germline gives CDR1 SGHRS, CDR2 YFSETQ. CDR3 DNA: TGCGCCAGCAGGGAGGGAAGTGGCTATGGCTACACCTTC. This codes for CASREGSGYGYTF. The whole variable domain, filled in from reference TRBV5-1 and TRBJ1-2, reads KAGVTQTPRYLIKTRGQQVTLSCSPISGHRSVSWYQQTPGQGLQFLFEYFSETQRNKGNFPGRFSGRQFSNSRSEMNVSTLELGDSALYLCASREGSGYGYTFGSGTRLTVV.

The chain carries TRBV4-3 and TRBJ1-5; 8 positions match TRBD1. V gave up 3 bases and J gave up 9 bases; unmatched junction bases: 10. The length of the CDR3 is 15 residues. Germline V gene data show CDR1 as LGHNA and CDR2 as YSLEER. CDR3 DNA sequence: TGCGCCAGCAGCCACTTGCCAGGGGGCCGATGGCCCCAGCATTTT. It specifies CASSHLPGGRWPQHF.

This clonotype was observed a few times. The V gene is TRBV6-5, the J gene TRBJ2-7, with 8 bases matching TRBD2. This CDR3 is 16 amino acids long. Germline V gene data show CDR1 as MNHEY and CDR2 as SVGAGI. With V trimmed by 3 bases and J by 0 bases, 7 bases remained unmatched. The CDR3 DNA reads TGTGCCAGCAGTTATTCGTCGGCGGGAGGCTCCTACGAGCAGTACTTC. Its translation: CASSYSSAGGSYEQYF.

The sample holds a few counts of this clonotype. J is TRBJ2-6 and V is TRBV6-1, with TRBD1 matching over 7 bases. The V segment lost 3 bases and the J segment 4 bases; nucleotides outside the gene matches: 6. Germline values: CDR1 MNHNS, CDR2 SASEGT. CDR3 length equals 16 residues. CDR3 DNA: TGTGCCAGCAGTGACCGATGGACAGGCGGGGCCAACGTCCTGACTTTC. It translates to CASSDRWTGGANVLTF.